The 27 T cell receptor beta chains listed next were all sequenced from one sample in a study of T-cell memory formation after mild COVID-19. Via MiXCR, TCRdb re-called the 5' RACE reads, giving one row per CDR3 protein. The table shows 250,000 to 300,000 distinct CDR3 sequences, with roughly 8.2% occurring only once. Material: PBMCs or a T cell subset sorted from them (not recorded which). All receptors derive from a man between 18 and 29 years old who had mild COVID-19 (a few samples of this study predate the infection). Cell type and time point are not known.

In nucleotides, the CDR3 is TGCAGTGTATCCAGGTCAGATACGCAGTATTTT. Amino acids: CSVSRSDTQYF. The chain uses TRBV20-1 and TRBJ2-3; D is unclear. This CDR3 has 11 amino acids. The V end was cut by 7 bases, the J end by 4 bases, with 9 bases between. Germline V lookup: CDR1 DFQATT, CDR2 SNEGSKA (reference sequence).

This clonotype was counted between two and nine times. The V and J genes are TRBV29-1 and TRBJ2-3; D possibly corresponds to TRBD2 (6 bases). Germline CDR1 is SQVTM and CDR2 is ANQGSEA. The CDR3 covers 12 residues. The V end was cut by 4 bases, the J end by 7 bases, with 12 bases between. The CDR3 sequence: CSVGRRGNTQYF. The CDR3 region has the DNA TGCAGCGTTGGCAGGAGGGGAAATACGCAGTATTTT.

A few counts support this clonotype. The rearrangement links TRBV7-2 to TRBJ2-2; D is undetermined. The CDR3 spans 16 residues. Germline V gene data show CDR1 as SGHTA and CDR2 as FQGNSA. V lost 5 bases and J lost 1, with 14 bases in between. CDR3 bases: TGTGCCAGCAGCCTGCACGGACGGAAGAACACCGGGGAGCTGTTTTTT. This sequence encodes CASSLHGRKNTGELFF.

V is TRBV30 and J is TRBJ2-2; a weak D match, TRBD1 (5 bases). The V end was cut by 0 bases, the J end by 6 bases, with 5 bases between. In germline, CDR1 is GTSNPN, CDR2 SVGIG (reference sequence). The CDR3 is 12 residues long. CDR3 residues: CAWSVQAGELFF. Written as DNA, the CDR3 is TGTGCCTGGAGTGTACAGGCCGGGGAGCTGTTTTTT.

This chain uses TRBV5-1 with TRBJ2-1; 8 nucleotides match TRBD2. Germline lookup yields CDR1 SGHRS and CDR2 YFSETQ. This CDR3 spans 16 amino acids. Trimming at V came to 4 bases and at J to 3 bases, leaving 9 bases not matched to a gene. CDR3 bases: TGCGCCAGCAGCGGGACTGGGCTAGCGGGCTACAATGAGCAGTTCTTC. This sequence encodes CASSGTGLAGYNEQFF. Supplemented by reference TRBV5-1 and TRBJ2-1, the full variable domain reads KAGVTQTPRYLIKTRGQQVTLSCSPISGHRSVSWYQQTPGQGLQFLFEYFSETQRNKGNFPGRFSGRQFSNSRSEMNVSTLELGDSALYLCASSGTGLAGYNEQFFGPGTRLTVL.

This clonotype has a count of ten or more. The rearrangement uses TRBV9 and TRBJ2-4; 9 bases line up with TRBD2. The germline V gene has CDR1 SGDLS and CDR2 YYNGEE. The length of the CDR3 is 17 residues. The V and J ends lost 2 bases and 8 bases, in that order; junction bases with no gene match: 14. CDR3: CASSVQPAGGPRDIQYF. The CDR3 coding sequence is TGTGCCAGCAGCGTCCAACCGGCGGGGGGGCCGAGGGACATTCAGTACTTC.

The V gene is TRBV11-2, the J gene TRBJ2-7, with TRBD1 matching 7 bases. Germline loops: CDR1 SGHAT, CDR2 FQNNGV. CDR3 length: 12 residues. Unmatched junction bases numbered 5, after V lost 3 bases and J lost 9 bases. Written as DNA, the CDR3 is TGTGCCAGCAGCTTCGACAGGGTTAGGCAGTACTTC. Amino acid sequence: CASSFDRVRQYF. The full variable domain, with the rest looked up from reference TRBV11-2 and TRBJ2-7, is EAGVAQSPRYKIIEKRQSVAFWCNPISGHATLYWYQQILGQGPKLLIQFQNNGVVDDSQLPKDRFSAERLKGVDSTLKIQPAKLEDSAVYLCASSFDRVRQYFGPGTRLTVT.

This clonotype was seen a handful of times. The chain recombines TRBV5-6 with TRBJ2-3; D ambiguous. The CDR3 covers 14 residues. The V end was cut by 3 bases, the J end by 2 bases, with 10 bases between. The germline V gene has CDR1 SGHDT and CDR2 YYEEEE. CDR3 sequence reads: CASSSQTNTDTQYF. The CDR3 DNA sequence: TGTGCCAGCAGCTCACAGACAAACACAGATACGCAGTATTTT.

This clonotype was observed a handful of times. The J gene is TRBJ2-5, the V gene TRBV20-1; TRBD2 matches at 10 bases. CDR3 length equals 13 residues. CDR1 DFQATT and CDR2 SNEGSKA come from the germline V gene (reference sequence). CDR3 coding DNA: TGCAGGGGAGGACTAGCGGTACAAGAGACCCAGTACTTC. As protein: CRGGLAVQETQYF.

A few counts support this clonotype. The V and J genes are TRBV27 and TRBJ2-5, with a tentative D call TRBD1 (6 bases). Germline assignment: CDR1 MNHEY and CDR2 SMNVEV (reference sequence). CDR3 length: 14 residues. Trimming took 3 bases from V and 4 from J, leaving 12 bases between them. The CDR3 reads CASSFLVGGETQYF. The CDR3 nucleotides read TGTGCCAGCAGTTTTCTCGTAGGGGGAGAGACCCAGTACTTC.

This clonotype was counted only a few times. The chain combines TRBV7-3 with TRBJ2-1, with D possibly matching TRBD2 (7 bases). Germline assignment: CDR1 SGHTA and CDR2 FQGTGA. The CDR3 has 14 amino acids. Trimming pared 2 bases from V and 9 bases from J, leaving 14 bases between. This chain's CDR3 is CASSLSAGAGEQFF. Here the CDR3 DNA reads TGTGCCAGCAGCTTATCCGCGGGGGCGGGTGAGCAGTTCTTC.

This clonotype came up a few times. CDR3 protein: CASRDHSDAGILRLAPRGTGELFF. Written as DNA, the CDR3 is TGTGCCAGCAGGGACCATTCCGACGCCGGTATTCTAAGGCTAGCCCCTCGGGGCACCGGGGAGCTGTTTTTT. The V gene is TRBV7-2, the J gene TRBJ2-2; TRBD2 might be the D (5 bases). Trimming took 6 bases from V and 4 from J, leaving 42 bases between them. This CDR3 is 24 amino acids long. The V gene's germline CDR1 is SGHTA and CDR2 FQGNSA. Based on the CDR3 plus reference TRBV7-2 and TRBJ2-2, the full variable domain is GAGVSQSPSNKVTEKGKDVELRCDPISGHTALYWYRQSLGQGLEFLIYFQGNSAPDKSGLPSDRFSAERTGGSVSTLTIQRTQQEDSAVYLCASRDHSDAGILRLAPRGTGELFFGEGSRLTVL.

The J gene is TRBJ1-1, the V gene TRBV20-1, with 7 bases fitting TRBD1. The CDR3 sequence is 14 residues long. The ends lost 5 bases at V and 2 bases at J; junction bases unmatched: 8. Germline assignment: CDR1 DFQATT and CDR2 SNEGSKA (reference sequence). CDR3 residues: CSAFFRGGNTEAFF. The CDR3 DNA reads as TGCAGTGCTTTCTTCAGGGGGGGAAACACTGAAGCTTTCTTT.

This clonotype was counted only a few times. The V gene is TRBV6-4, the J gene TRBJ2-2; a weak D match, TRBD1 (5 bases). The V gene's germline CDR1 is MRHNA and CDR2 SNTAGT. The CDR3 consists of 15 residues. V was pared by 5 bases and J by 2 bases, with 12 bases between. Here the CDR3 DNA reads TGTGCCAGCAGTCTCGGACATCTTAACACCGGGGAGCTGTTTTTT. Translation: CASSLGHLNTGELFF.

This clonotype has more than one count but fewer than ten. This sequence joins TRBV4-2 and TRBJ2-3; D uncertain. V was trimmed by 1 base and J by 2 bases, leaving 7 bases between them. Germline CDR1 reads LGHNA; CDR2 reads YNFKEQ. The CDR3 is made up of 14 amino acids. CDR3 in DNA: TGTGCCAGCAGCCAAGGTCCAGCCACAGATACGCAGTATTTT. Protein product: CASSQGPATDTQYF.

This clonotype was detected a few times. The chain joins TRBV5-4 to TRBJ1-4; D is uncertain. V shed 4 bases and J shed 5 bases, with 12 bases lying between them. Germline-derived CDR1 and CDR2 are SGHNT and YYREEE (reference sequence). The length of the CDR3 is 14 residues. This CDR3 reads CASSRDAKNEKLFF. In DNA form, the CDR3 reads TGTGCCAGCAGCCGGGATGCAAAGAATGAAAAACTGTTTTTT.

CDR3 sequence reads: CASSLDLRTEAFF. In nucleotides, the CDR3 is TGCGCCAGCAGCTTGGACCTTCGGACTGAAGCTTTCTTT. The genes are TRBV5-1 and TRBJ1-1, with unresolved D. Deletions cut 0 bases from V and 5 bases from J, with 8 bases between. Germline V gives CDR1 SGHRS, CDR2 YFSETQ. This CDR3 contains 13 residues.

This clonotype has more than one count but fewer than ten. The rearrangement joins TRBV28 to TRBJ1-5; D possibly corresponds to TRBD1 (5 bases). Germline V gene sequence: CDR1 MDHEN, CDR2 SYDVKM. The CDR3 has 13 residues. The V end was cut by 2 bases, the J end by 5 bases, with 7 bases between. CDR3 bases: TGTGCCAGCAGTTTAACGGGGGATCAGCCCCAGCATTTT. This encodes CASSLTGDQPQHF. The full variable domain, its missing parts supplied by reference TRBV28 and TRBJ1-5, is DVKVTQSSRYLVKRTGEKVFLECVQDMDHENMFWYRQDPGLGLRLIYFSYDVKMKEKGDIPEGYSVSREKKERFSLILESASTNQTSMYLCASSLTGDQPQHFGDGTRLSIL.

This chain uses TRBV6-2 or TRBV6-3 with TRBJ1-5; 8 nucleotides agree with TRBD1. V lost 0 bases, J lost 7 bases, and 5 bases stayed unmatched. Germline CDR1 reads MNHEY; CDR2 reads SVGEGT. This CDR3 has 15 residues. CDR3 nucleotides: TGTGCCAGCAGTTACTCGGGGGGGACAGGACAGCCCCAGCATTTT. It specifies CASSYSGGTGQPQHF.

V and J are TRBV7-2 and TRBJ1-4; D call uncertain. The CDR3 has 13 amino acids. V gave up 5 bases and J gave up 3 bases, with 7 bases separating them. Per germline, CDR1 SGHTA and CDR2 FQGNSA. The CDR3 loop reads CASSKEANEKLFF. The CDR3 DNA follows: TGTGCCAGCAGCAAGGAAGCTAATGAAAAACTGTTTTTT.

This clonotype has just a few counts. The chain has TRBV7-9 and TRBJ2-1; no clear D gene. The CDR3 is 16 residues long. V lost 1 base and J 3 bases, leaving 13 bases between the germline ends. Germline V gene lookup returns CDR1 SEHNR and CDR2 FQNEAQ (reference sequence). The CDR3: CASSLDVGRSYNEQFF. The DNA of the CDR3 is TGTGCCAGCAGCTTAGACGTAGGGCGGAGCTACAATGAGCAGTTCTTC.

This chain joins TRBV7-9 and TRBJ2-5, with D possibly matching TRBD1 (5 bases). This CDR3 contains 13 residues. Germline assignment: CDR1 SEHNR and CDR2 FQNEAQ (reference sequence). V lost 7 bases and J lost 2, with 11 bases in between. CDR3: CASTQGDQETQYF. The CDR3 bases are TGTGCCAGCACCCAAGGGGATCAAGAGACCCAGTACTTC.

The chain employs TRBV12-3 or TRBV12-4 and TRBJ2-2, with 12 bases fitting TRBD2. J lost 0 bases, V lost 6 bases, and 8 bases had no gene match. The CDR3 loop spans 18 amino acids. The CDR3 spells CASRTSGGPDPNTGELFF. CDR3 bases: TGTGCCAGCAGGACTAGCGGGGGACCAGATCCGAACACCGGGGAGCTGTTTTTT.

This clonotype was detected a few times. The chain joins TRBV7-9 to TRBJ2-7; TRBD1 agrees at 9 bases. V lost 5 bases, J lost 5 bases, and 7 bases stayed unmatched. The CDR3 runs 14 residues. The germline V gene has CDR1 SEHNR and CDR2 FQNEAQ (reference sequence). The CDR3 loop is CASSPTGGRDEQYF. CDR3 nucleotide sequence: TGTGCCAGCAGCCCAACAGGGGGCCGGGACGAGCAGTACTTC. Based on the CDR3 plus reference TRBV7-9 and TRBJ2-7, the full variable domain is DTGVSQNPRHKITKRGQNVTFRCDPISEHNRLYWYRQTLGQGPEFLTYFQNEAQLEKSRLLSDRFSAERPKGSFSTLEIQRTEQGDSAMYLCASSPTGGRDEQYFGPGTRLTVT.

This clonotype has a handful of counts. The chain couples TRBV4-3 to TRBJ2-3, with D maybe TRBD1 (7 bases). CDR3 length equals 17 residues. Trimming removed 0 bases from V and 4 bases from J, with 17 bases in between. CDR1 is LGHNA, CDR2 YSLEER, per germline. CDR3 bases: TGCGCCAGCAGCCAAGATCTGGCCAGGGGGGTACCAGATACGCAGTATTTT. As protein: CASSQDLARGVPDTQYF.

There are many counts of this clonotype. J is TRBJ2-2 and V is TRBV27; 11 bases line up with TRBD1. Unmatched junction bases numbered 5, after V lost 4 bases and J lost 1 base. Germline V lookup: CDR1 MNHEY, CDR2 SMNVEV (reference sequence). This CDR3 has 17 residues. This chain's CDR3 is CASSSGTGGWNTGELFF. CDR3 coding DNA: TGTGCCAGCAGTTCCGGGACAGGGGGATGGAACACCGGGGAGCTGTTTTTT.

The gene calls are TRBV10-3 and TRBJ2-2, with D possibly being TRBD2 (7 bases). Germline values: CDR1 ENHRY, CDR2 SYGVKD. Between the trimmed V and J ends, which lost 10 bases and 4 bases, there was a span of 19 bases. CDR3 length: 15 amino acids. CDR3: CATEGGAPGTGELFF. In nucleotides, the CDR3 is TGTGCCACCGAGGGGGGGGCACCAGGCACCGGGGAGCTGTTTTTT.